These 23 T cell receptor beta chains came from one sample sequenced in a study of tumor-infiltrating lymphocytes in oesophageal squamous cell carcinoma. TCRdb redid the calling of the PCR reads with MiXCR, one entry per CDR3 protein. The table has fewer than 15,000 distinct CDR3 sequences, about half seen once. The sample comprised blood. The receptors stem from a female donor with esophageal squamous cell carcinoma.

As DNA, the CDR3 is TGCAGTGCGAACCATTATAACTATGGCTACACCTTC. Its translation is CSANHYNYGYTF. The chain uses TRBV20-1 and TRBJ1-2; D unclear. This CDR3 is 12 amino acids long. Germline values: CDR1 DFQATT, CDR2 SNEGSKA (reference sequence). The germline V and J ends were trimmed by 6 bases and 1 base, with 9 bases remaining between them.

By its share, this clonotype is medium-sized (0.01 to 0.1%). This chain links TRBV12-3 or TRBV12-4 with TRBJ2-7; TRBD1 matches at 8 bases. After removal of 5 bases from V and 3 bases from J, the junction contained 3 bases not matched to a gene. The CDR3 consists of 13 residues. CDR3 DNA: TGTGCCAGCAGTCCGGGACAGGTCTACGAGCAGTACTTC. It codes for CASSPGQVYEQYF.

In its sample, this clonotype was seen many times. V and J are TRBV28 and TRBJ2-7, with D perhaps TRBD1 or TRBD2 (5 bases each). CDR1 is MDHEN and CDR2 is SYDVKM in the germline V gene. The CDR3 runs to 14 residues. The V end lost 3 bases, the J end lost 1 base, and 10 bases lay between the germline ends. For the CDR3, the DNA is TGTGCCAGCAGTTTCGGTGGGGGATCCTACGAGCAGTACTTC. Protein sequence: CASSFGGGSYEQYF.

This clonotype came up a few times. The rearrangement uses TRBV2 and TRBJ2-7; perhaps TRBD1 as D (5 bases). Germline CDR1 reads SNHLY; CDR2 reads FYNNEI. The CDR3 runs to 13 residues. Trimming took 7 bases from V and 2 from J, leaving 12 bases between them. CDR3 nucleotides: TGTGCCAGCAACCAGGGATGGCCCTACGAGCAGTACTTC. Translation: CASNQGWPYEQYF.

This clonotype has a single count. The conserved phenylalanine or tryptophan is not found at the CDR3 terminus, so this likely reflects a read error. The limits of the CDR3 on the DNA are not certain, so only TCRdb's listed CDR3 is given. This chain joins TRBV7-3 and TRBJ2-3; the tabulated D call, TRBD2, remains unverified against the DNA. The CDR3 is made up of 17 amino acids, end residues included. Looked up from germline, CDR1 is SGHTA and CDR2 is FQGTGA. The CDR3 reads CASSFTGGAYNEQFFGP.

By share, this clonotype counts as large. The rearrangement links TRBV12-3 or TRBV12-4 to TRBJ2-3; tentatively, D is TRBD1 (5 bases). The CDR3 runs 16 residues. V was shortened by 2 bases and J by 2 bases, with 14 bases between the two germline ends. The CDR3 nucleotides are TGTGCCAGCAGTTTATGGGGCCTAGGTGACACAGATACGCAGTATTTT. Protein: CASSLWGLGDTDTQYF.

The V call is TRBV7-9, the J call TRBJ1-3; no firm D call. Between the trimmed V and J ends, which lost 4 bases and 4 bases, there was a span of 5 bases. Looked up from germline, CDR1 is SEHNR and CDR2 is FQNEAQ (reference sequence). There are 12 residues in the CDR3. The CDR3 region is CASSSQGNTIYF. The CDR3 coding sequence is TGTGCCAGCAGCTCCCAAGGAAACACCATATATTTT.

The V call is TRBV5-1, the J call TRBJ2-7, with TRBD2 matching over 7 bases. This CDR3 contains 13 residues. The V gene end was trimmed by 1 base and the J gene end by 3 bases; junction bases not matched to a gene: 1. CDR1 SGHRS and CDR2 YFSETQ come from the germline V gene. The CDR3 DNA reads as TGCGCCAGCAGCTTGCTAGCGGACTACGAGCAGTACTTC. Translating gives CASSLLADYEQYF.

The V gene is TRBV7-9, the J gene TRBJ2-1; 9 nucleotides line up with TRBD2. Germline CDR1 is SEHNR and CDR2 is FQNEAQ (reference sequence). J gave up 4 bases and V 5 bases, and 6 bases lay outside the gene matches. The CDR3 runs to 15 residues. The CDR3 loop reads CASSPRTSVYNEQFF. As DNA, the CDR3 is TGTGCCAGCAGCCCCCGGACTAGCGTGTACAATGAGCAGTTCTTC.

This clonotype was detected only once. This chain joins TRBV10-2 and TRBJ2-3, with D unclear. Trimming shortened V by 4 bases and J by 7 bases, and 12 bases separated the two germline ends. The CDR3 length is 13 residues. CDR1 is WSHSY, CDR2 SAAADI, per germline. The CDR3 sequence: CASSASLGNTQYF. The DNA for the CDR3 is TGCGCCAGCAGTGCCAGCCTTGGAAATACGCAGTATTTT.

This clonotype was seen at least ten times. The chain employs TRBV5-6 and TRBJ1-2; D ambiguous. The V and J ends lost 4 bases and 5 bases respectively, with 15 bases between them. CDR3 size: 14 residues. CDR1 is SGHDT, CDR2 YYEEEE, per germline. The CDR3 spells CASSNYQTAYGYTF. The DNA for the CDR3 is TGTGCCAGCAGCAACTACCAAACGGCGTATGGCTACACCTTC.

This clonotype is categorized as medium-sized. The chain recombines TRBV6-1 with TRBJ2-6, with 7 bases fitting TRBD1. The CDR3 is made up of 15 amino acids. The J segment lost 2 bases and the V segment lost 6 bases, leaving 4 bases of the junction unmatched. Germline V gene data show CDR1 as MNHNS and CDR2 as SASEGT. The CDR3 DNA is TGTGCCAGCAGGACCACAGGGGCTGGGGCCAACGTCCTGACTTTC. This gives the protein CASRTTGAGANVLTF.

The chain links TRBV27 to TRBJ2-6, with D perhaps matching TRBD2 (6 bases). Trimming removed 5 bases at V and 4 bases at J, with 15 bases between. Germline loops: CDR1 MNHEY, CDR2 SMNVEV (reference sequence). The CDR3 has 16 residues. The CDR3 is CASSRTRGGGANVLTF. The CDR3 bases are TGTGCCAGCAGTAGGACCCGTGGAGGGGGGGCCAACGTCCTGACTTTC.

The table lists this clonotype with a few counts. The chain carries TRBV7-6 and TRBJ2-2; perhaps TRBD2 as D (5 bases). Germline assignment: CDR1 SGHVS and CDR2 FNYEAQ. This CDR3 has 15 amino acids. V dropped 4 bases and J dropped 6 bases, with 15 bases sitting between them. The CDR3 DNA sequence: TGTGCCAGCAGCTGGACTTTGGGGTCCGCCGGGGAGCTGTTTTTT. Translating gives CASSWTLGSAGELFF.

This clonotype was seen more than once but under ten times. The chain joins TRBV7-6 to TRBJ2-4; 7 bases align to TRBD1. The tail of the sequence fits TRBJ2-1 better, so the J call may be wrong. Germline lookup yields CDR1 SGHVS and CDR2 FNYEAQ. The CDR3 consists of 15 residues. CDR3 loop: CASSPSEGANNEQFF. DNA of the CDR3: TGTGCCAGCAGCCCGTCCGAGGGGGCGAACAATGAGCAGTTCTTC.

This clonotype has more than one count but fewer than ten. The rearrangement links TRBV11-3 to TRBJ2-5; no reliable D call. The J call may not be correct, given that the DNA end is closer to TRBJ2-7. CDR1 is SGHNT, CDR2 YENEEA, per germline. CDR3 length: 14 residues. The CDR3 DNA follows: TGTGCCAGCAGGTCTAGATTTTCTCCCTACGAGCAGTACTTC. Translating gives CASRSRFSPYEQYF.

This clonotype has a single count. The rearrangement uses TRBV7-8 and TRBJ2-4; D ambiguous. The DNA end is a closer match to TRBJ2-7, so the J assignment may be wrong. Germline CDR1 is SGHVS and CDR2 is FQNEAQ. The CDR3 has 15 residues. CDR3 sequence reads: CASSLAGRTSYEQYF. CDR3 coding DNA: TGTGCCAGCAGCTTAGCAGGACGGACCTCCTACGAGCAGTACTTC.

V is TRBV6-6 and J is TRBJ2-7, with 8 bases lining up with TRBD1. CDR1 MNHNY and CDR2 SVGAGI come from the germline V gene (reference sequence). V shed 4 bases and J 0 bases; nucleotides not matched to a gene: 5. CDR3 size: 15 residues. The CDR3 coding sequence is TGTGCCAGCAGTTTGAGGACAGGGAGCTCCTACGAGCAGTACTTC. Translating gives CASSLRTGSSYEQYF.

This clonotype is categorized as medium-sized (0.01 to 0.1%). This CDR3 is CAISESGGLQETQYF. CDR3 in DNA: TGTGCCATCAGTGAGTCTGGGGGACTACAAGAGACCCAGTACTTC. V is TRBV10-3 and J is TRBJ2-5, with TRBD2 matching 7 bases. This CDR3 comprises 15 residues. The V gene end was trimmed by 0 bases and the J gene end by 2 bases; junction bases not matched to a gene: 3. Per germline, CDR1 ENHRY and CDR2 SYGVKD.

Many counts were recorded for this clonotype. V gene TRBV19 combines with J gene TRBJ2-7; 7 bases are shared with TRBD1. V lost 9 bases to trimming and J lost 3 bases; unmatched junction nucleotides: 8. Per germline, CDR1 LNHDA and CDR2 SQIVND (reference sequence). The CDR3 extends over 13 amino acids. The CDR3 sequence is CASRTGKCYEQYF. The CDR3 DNA reads as TGTGCCAGCAGGACAGGCAAGTGCTACGAGCAGTACTTC.

This chain connects TRBV7-8 to TRBJ2-5; D unresolved. V was clipped by 5 bases and J by 5 bases, with 15 bases between them. CDR3 length equals 14 residues. Germline V gene data show CDR1 as SGHVS and CDR2 as FQNEAQ. CDR3 amino acids: CASSPGRPPETQYF. The DNA of the CDR3 is TGTGCCAGCAGCCCTGGACGGCCGCCTGAGACCCAGTACTTC.

This clonotype has only one observation. The junction departs from germline at one end; a sequencing error may be responsible. The gene calls are TRBV7-6 and TRBJ2-1; no firm D call. The CDR3 consists of 13 residues. Germline values: CDR1 SGHVS, CDR2 FNYEAQ. The CDR3 region has the DNA TGTGCTAGCAGCTTATCCCATAGCAACGAGCAGTTCTTC. Its protein product is CASSLSHSNEQFF.

V is TRBV6-1 and J is TRBJ2-3; the match to TRBD2 covers 15 bases. V shed 5 bases, J shed 4 bases, and the junction held 4 bases outside the gene matches. The CDR3 loop spans 16 amino acids. The germline V gene has CDR1 MNHNS and CDR2 SASEGT. Here the CDR3 reads CASSSGLAGGADTQYF. The CDR3 nucleotides read TGTGCCAGCAGTTCCGGACTAGCGGGAGGGGCAGATACGCAGTATTTT.